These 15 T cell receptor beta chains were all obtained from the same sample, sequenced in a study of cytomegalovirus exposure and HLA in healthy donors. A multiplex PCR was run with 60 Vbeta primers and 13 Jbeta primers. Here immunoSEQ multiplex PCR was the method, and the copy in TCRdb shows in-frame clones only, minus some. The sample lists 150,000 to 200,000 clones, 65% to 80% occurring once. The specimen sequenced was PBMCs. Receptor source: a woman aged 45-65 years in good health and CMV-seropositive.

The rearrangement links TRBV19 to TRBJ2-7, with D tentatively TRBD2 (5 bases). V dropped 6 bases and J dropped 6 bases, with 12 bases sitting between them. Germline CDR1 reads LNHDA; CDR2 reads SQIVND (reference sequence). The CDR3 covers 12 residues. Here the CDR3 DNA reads TGTGCCAGTAGCAAAGTAGGAGGCGAGCAGTACTTC. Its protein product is CASSKVGGEQYF.

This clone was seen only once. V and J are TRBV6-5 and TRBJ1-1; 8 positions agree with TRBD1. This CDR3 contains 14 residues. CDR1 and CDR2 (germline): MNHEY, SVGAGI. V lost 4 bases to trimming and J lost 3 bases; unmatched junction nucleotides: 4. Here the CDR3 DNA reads TGTGCCAGCAGTTTGGGACAGGCGGACACTGAAGCTTTCTTT. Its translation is CASSLGQADTEAFF.

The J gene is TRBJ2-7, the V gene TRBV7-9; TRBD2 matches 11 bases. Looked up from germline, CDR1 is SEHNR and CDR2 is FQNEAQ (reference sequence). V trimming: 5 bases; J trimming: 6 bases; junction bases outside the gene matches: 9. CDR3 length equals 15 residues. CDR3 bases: TGTGCCAGCAGCGATTTTAGCGGGGGGGTTCCCGAGCAGTACTTC. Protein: CASSDFSGGVPEQYF.

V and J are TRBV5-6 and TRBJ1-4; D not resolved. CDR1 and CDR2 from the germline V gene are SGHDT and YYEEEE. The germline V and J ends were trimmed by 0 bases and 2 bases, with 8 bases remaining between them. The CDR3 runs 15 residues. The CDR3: CASSLGQSTNEKLFF. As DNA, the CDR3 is TGTGCCAGCAGCTTGGGTCAGTCCACTAATGAAAAACTGTTTTTT.

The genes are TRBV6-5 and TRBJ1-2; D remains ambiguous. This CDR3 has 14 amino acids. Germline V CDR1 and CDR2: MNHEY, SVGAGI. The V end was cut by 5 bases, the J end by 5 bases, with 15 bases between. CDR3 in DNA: TGTGCCAGCAGTCCCACAAGGCGGCCGTATGGCTACACCTTC. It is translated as CASSPTRRPYGYTF.

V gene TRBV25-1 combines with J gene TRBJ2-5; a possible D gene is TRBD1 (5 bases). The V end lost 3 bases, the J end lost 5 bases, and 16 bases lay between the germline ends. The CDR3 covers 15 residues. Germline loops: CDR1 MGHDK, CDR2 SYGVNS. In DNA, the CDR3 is TGTGCCAGCAGTGATCTCAGGGCCTCCGGGGAGACCCAGTACTTC. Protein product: CASSDLRASGETQYF.

The CDR3 is CASSFPANTGELFF. DNA of the CDR3: TGTGCCAGCAGCTTCCCTGCGAACACCGGGGAGCTGTTTTTT. The genes are TRBV5-8 and TRBJ2-2; D not resolved. In germline, CDR1 is SGHTS, CDR2 YDEGEE. The V and J ends lost 2 bases and 0 bases respectively, with 5 bases between them. The CDR3 is made up of 14 amino acids.

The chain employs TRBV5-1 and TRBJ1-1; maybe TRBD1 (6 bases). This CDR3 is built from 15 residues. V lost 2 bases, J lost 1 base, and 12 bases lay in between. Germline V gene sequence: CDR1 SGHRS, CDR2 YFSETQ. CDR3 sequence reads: CASSFTQGTNTEAFF. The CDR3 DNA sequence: TGCGCCAGCAGCTTTACACAGGGAACGAACACTGAAGCTTTCTTT.

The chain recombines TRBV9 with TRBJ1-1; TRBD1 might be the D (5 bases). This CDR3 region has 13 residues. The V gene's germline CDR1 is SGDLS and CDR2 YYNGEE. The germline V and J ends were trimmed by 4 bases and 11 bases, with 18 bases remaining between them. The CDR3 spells CASSPQWGGGAFF. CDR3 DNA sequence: TGTGCCAGCAGCCCCCAGTGGGGGGGTGGGGCTTTCTTT.

CDR3 DNA: TGTGCCAGCAGCCAAGTGGGACTAGCGGGGGGGCGTCCCACCGGGGAGCTGTTTTTT. This translates into CASSQVGLAGGRPTGELFF. The rearrangement links TRBV4-2 to TRBJ2-2; 16 bases map to TRBD2. CDR3 size: 19 residues. J was trimmed by 4 bases and V by 1 base; bases with no gene match: 6. CDR1 is LGHNA, CDR2 YNFKEQ, per germline.

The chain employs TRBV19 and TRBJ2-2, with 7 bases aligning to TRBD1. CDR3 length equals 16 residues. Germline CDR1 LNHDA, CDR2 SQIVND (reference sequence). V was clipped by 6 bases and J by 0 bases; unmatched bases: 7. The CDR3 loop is CASRTSGTANTGELFF. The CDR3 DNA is TGTGCCAGTAGAACCTCCGGGACAGCGAACACCGGGGAGCTGTTTTTT.

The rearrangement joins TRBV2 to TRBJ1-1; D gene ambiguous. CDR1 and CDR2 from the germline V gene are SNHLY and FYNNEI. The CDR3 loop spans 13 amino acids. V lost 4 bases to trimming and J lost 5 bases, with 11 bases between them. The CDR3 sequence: CASSGLAKTEAFF. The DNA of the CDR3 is TGTGCCAGCAGTGGTTTAGCGAAGACTGAAGCTTTCTTT.

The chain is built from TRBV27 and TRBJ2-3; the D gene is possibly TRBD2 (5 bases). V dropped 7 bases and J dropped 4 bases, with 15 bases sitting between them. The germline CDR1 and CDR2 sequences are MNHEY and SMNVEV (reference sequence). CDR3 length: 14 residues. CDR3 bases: TGTGCCAGCACCGGGGTAACTCGGCCAGATACGCAGTATTTT. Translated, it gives CASTGVTRPDTQYF.

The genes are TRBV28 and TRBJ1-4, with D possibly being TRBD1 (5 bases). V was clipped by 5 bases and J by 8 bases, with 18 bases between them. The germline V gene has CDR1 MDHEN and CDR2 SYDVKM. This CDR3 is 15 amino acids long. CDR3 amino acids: CASSLSTGRGEKLFF. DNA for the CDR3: TGTGCCAGCAGTCTTTCGACGGGGCGGGGGGAAAAACTGTTTTTT.

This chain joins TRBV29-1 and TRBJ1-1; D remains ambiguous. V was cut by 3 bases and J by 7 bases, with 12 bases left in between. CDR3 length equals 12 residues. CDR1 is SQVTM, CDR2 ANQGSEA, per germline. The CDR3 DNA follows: TGCAGCGTTGATTGGGCAGGCAGTGAAGCTTTCTTT. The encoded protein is CSVDWAGSEAFF.